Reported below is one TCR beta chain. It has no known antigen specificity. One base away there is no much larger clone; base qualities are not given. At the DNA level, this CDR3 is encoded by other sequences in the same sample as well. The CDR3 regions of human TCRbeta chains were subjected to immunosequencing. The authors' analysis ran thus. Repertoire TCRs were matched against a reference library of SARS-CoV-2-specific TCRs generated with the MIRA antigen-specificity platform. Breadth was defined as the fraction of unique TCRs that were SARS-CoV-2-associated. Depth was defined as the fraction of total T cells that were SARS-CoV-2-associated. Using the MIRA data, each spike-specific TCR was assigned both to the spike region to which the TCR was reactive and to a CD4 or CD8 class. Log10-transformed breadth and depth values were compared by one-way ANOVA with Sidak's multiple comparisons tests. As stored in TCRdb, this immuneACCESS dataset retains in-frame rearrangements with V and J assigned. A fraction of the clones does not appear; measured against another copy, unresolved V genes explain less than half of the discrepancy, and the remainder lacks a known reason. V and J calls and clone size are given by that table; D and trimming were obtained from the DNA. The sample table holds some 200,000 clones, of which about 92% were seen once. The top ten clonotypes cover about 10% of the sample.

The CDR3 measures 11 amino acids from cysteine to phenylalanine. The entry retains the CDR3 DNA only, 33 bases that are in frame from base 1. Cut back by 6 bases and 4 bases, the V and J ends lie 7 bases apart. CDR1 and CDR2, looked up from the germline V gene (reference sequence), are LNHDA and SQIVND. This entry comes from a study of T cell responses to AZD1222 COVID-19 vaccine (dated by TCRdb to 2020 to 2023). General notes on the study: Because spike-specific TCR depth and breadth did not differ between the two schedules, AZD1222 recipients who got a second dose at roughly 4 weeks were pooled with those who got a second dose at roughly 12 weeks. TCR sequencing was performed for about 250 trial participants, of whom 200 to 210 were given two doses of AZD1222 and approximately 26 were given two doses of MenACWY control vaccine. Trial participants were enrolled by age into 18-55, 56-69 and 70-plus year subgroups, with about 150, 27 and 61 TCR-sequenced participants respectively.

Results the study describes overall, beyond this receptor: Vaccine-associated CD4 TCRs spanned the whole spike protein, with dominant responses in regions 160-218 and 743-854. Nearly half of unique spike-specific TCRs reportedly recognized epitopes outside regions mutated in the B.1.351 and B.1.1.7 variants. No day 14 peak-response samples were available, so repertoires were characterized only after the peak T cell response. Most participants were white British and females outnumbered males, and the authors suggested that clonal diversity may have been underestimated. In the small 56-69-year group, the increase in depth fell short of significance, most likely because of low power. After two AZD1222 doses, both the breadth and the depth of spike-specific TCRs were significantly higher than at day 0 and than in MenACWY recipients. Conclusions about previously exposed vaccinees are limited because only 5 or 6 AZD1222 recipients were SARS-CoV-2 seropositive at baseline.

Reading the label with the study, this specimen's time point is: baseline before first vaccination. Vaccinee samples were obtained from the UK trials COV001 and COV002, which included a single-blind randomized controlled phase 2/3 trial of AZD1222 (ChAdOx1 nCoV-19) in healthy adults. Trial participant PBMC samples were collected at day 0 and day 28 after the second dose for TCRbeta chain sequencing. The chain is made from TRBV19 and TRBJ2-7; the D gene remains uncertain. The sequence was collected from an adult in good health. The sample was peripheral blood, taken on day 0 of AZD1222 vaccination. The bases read TGTGCCAGTAGCAACCTTTACGAGCAGTACTTC. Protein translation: CASSNLYEQYF.